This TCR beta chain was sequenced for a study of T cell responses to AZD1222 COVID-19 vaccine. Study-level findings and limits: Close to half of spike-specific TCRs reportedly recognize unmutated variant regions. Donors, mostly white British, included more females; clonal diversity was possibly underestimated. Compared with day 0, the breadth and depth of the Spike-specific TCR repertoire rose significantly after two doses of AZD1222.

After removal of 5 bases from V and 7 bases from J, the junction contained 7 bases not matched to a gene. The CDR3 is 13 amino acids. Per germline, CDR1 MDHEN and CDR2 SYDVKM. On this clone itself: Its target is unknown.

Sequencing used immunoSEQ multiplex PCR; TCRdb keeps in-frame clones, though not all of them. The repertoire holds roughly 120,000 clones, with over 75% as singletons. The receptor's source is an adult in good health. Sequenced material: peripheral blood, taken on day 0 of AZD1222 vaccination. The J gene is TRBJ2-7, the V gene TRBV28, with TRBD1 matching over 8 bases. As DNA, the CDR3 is TGTGCCAGCAGTCTACTACAGGGGGTTGAGCAGTACTTC. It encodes CASSLLQGVEQYF.